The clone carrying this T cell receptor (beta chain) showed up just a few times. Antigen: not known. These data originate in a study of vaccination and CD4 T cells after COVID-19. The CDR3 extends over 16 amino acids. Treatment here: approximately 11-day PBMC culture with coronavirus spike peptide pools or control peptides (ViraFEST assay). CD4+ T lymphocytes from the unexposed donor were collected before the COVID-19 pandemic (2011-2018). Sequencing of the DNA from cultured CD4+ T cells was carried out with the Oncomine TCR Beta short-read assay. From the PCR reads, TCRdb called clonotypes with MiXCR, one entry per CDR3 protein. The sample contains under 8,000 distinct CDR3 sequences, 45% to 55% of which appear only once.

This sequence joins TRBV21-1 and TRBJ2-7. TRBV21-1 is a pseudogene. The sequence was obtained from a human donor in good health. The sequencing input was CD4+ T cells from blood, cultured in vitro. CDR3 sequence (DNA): TGTGCCAGCAGCAATGATACTGCCCATCCTCTGCACGAGCAGTACTTC. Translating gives CASSNDTAHPLHEQYF.